This TCR beta chain comes out of a study of T cell repertoires in cytomegalovirus infection. Study-wide context: The study used recently identified HLA-C-restricted and well-studied HLA-B-restricted CMV epitopes. Indications came from public TCR beta signatures; they pointed to CMV infection and to a matching HLA type.

V gave up 1 base and J gave up 6 bases, with 15 bases separating them. CDR3 size: 15 residues. Germline V lookup: CDR1 SEHNR, CDR2 FQNEAQ (reference sequence). This clonotype has just a few counts. Its antigen is as yet unknown. Using its own MiXCR run on the reads, TCRdb lists one record per CDR3 protein. The data show some 940,000 distinct CDR3 sequences, around 29% seen once. Study-level findings and limits: Across the ex vivo response, the dominant clonotypes were HLA-C-restricted CMV-specific TCR beta clonotypes. Public TCR beta family frequency separated CMV-and-HLA carriers, including in an independent cohort.

The source material was cultured CD8+ T cells from PBMCs, sampled from culture after CMV antigen stimulation. The TCR comes from a human donor in good health (CMV status not recorded). Some clones in this sample may be carry-over from other donors' samples. The chain carries TRBV7-9 and TRBJ1-2; D gene uncertain. CDR3 region: CASSLGGPYGDGYTF. CDR3 DNA: TGTGCCAGCAGCTTAGGTGGGCCCTACGGGGATGGCTACACCTTC. Full variable domain (rest looked up from reference TRBV7-9 and TRBJ1-2): DTGVSQNPRHKITKRGQNVTFRCDPISEHNRLYWYRQTLGQGPEFLTYFQNEAQLEKSRLLSDRFSAERPKGSFSTLEIQRTEQGDSAMYLCASSLGGPYGDGYTFGSGTRLTVV.